The clone carrying this T cell receptor (beta chain) was seen at least ten times. Its antigen is unknown. Arm-PCR of CDR3 regions and iRepertoire HTBI primers were used to build TCR beta libraries. TCRdb re-derived calls from the multiplex PCR reads in MiXCR, one entry per CDR3 protein. Of 350,000 to 500,000 distinct CDR3 sequences in the sample, roughly 15% were seen once. Time point indicated: newly diagnosed GD, antithyroid drugs for less than 3 months. PBMCs were the source of the RNA used for TCR sequencing. Each patient gave around 8.1 milliliters of EDTA-anticoagulated peripheral blood. Germline CDR1 and CDR2: MNHNS and SASEGT. The CDR3 consists of 15 residues. V was clipped by 5 bases and J by 4 bases; unmatched bases: 10. This entry belongs to a study of regulatory T cells in long-lasting Graves disease. Broader study findings: Among samples with persistent disease, TRBV28, TRBJ1-2 and TRBJ2-5 were favored.

These data also featured in a second study, about T cells in Graves' hyperthyroidism and ophthalmopathy. That paper adds: A 13 V-J model separated ophthalmopathy from stable hyperthyroidism.

This clonotype originated in a woman aged 18-30 years with Graves disease. The specimen was peripheral blood mononuclear cells (PBMCs), collected at new diagnosis, from a patient treated with antithyroid drugs. The V gene is TRBV6-1, the J gene TRBJ2-7; 8 bases map to TRBD1. The CDR3 DNA reads TGTGCCAGCAGTCCAGACAGGGGAGGTGTGTACGAGCAGTACTTC. It encodes CASSPDRGGVYEQYF.